These T cell receptor beta chains were read from a single sample in a study of blood T cell repertoires in COVID-19. Profiled with immunoSEQ multiplex PCR; TCRdb holds only in-frame clones, not every one. The table includes fewer than 150,000 clones, more than 70% detected once. The material sequenced was peripheral blood. The receptors stem from an older woman with COVID-19, enrolled during active disease. Each CDR3 is given without its conserved first and last residue.

cdr3_aa,j_call,v_call
ASHPGTSSTEAF,TRBJ1-1,TRBV5-1
ASSQGDRGQLRYGYT,TRBJ1-2,TRBV7-2
ASSLYQGATNEKLF,TRBJ1-4,TRBV5-1
ASSQSYQGIAYEQY,TRBJ2-7,TRBV4-2
ASSFSGRPDGTQY,TRBJ2-5,TRBV5-4
ASSLAPSSLLVTEAF,TRBJ1-1,TRBV7-2
AWRPTGGGLPLH,TRBJ1-6,TRBV30
ASSLAEGGEGEAF,TRBJ1-1,TRBV5-1
ASSGGTSGLLDEQF,TRBJ2-1,TRBV5-1
ASSIDSGTGQPQH,TRBJ1-5,TRBV19
ASSPGTGVADEKLF,TRBJ1-4,TRBV4-1
ASSPALAGASEQY,TRBJ2-7,TRBV7-3
ASSLPGTGGGNEQF,TRBJ2-1,TRBV7-8
ASSPLWAGSYEQY,TRBJ2-7,TRBV11-1
AIRAGLAGGRYNEQF,TRBJ2-1,TRBV10-3
ASLNRGNTEAF,TRBJ1-1,TRBV18
ASSQDLVLAGAQETQY,TRBJ2-5,TRBV4-3
ASSLEVAAYNEQF,TRBJ2-1,TRBV5-1
ASQERAGDTGELF,TRBJ2-2,TRBV6-4
ASSLGRGTDTQY,TRBJ2-3,TRBV5-4
ASSLSGGDYNEQF,TRBJ2-1,TRBV7-6
ASSTGGSWETQY,TRBJ2-5,TRBV11-2
AVQGQYNQPQH,TRBJ1-5,TRBV10-3
ASSLSGNTIY,TRBJ1-3,TRBV7-6
ASSPPEGGQGTEAF,TRBJ1-1,TRBV18
ASSLWTGLIRGNEKLF,TRBJ1-4,TRBV14
ASSFDHQGAYEQY,TRBJ2-7,TRBV5-1
ASFMNTEAF,TRBJ1-1,TRBV6-5